This T cell receptor (beta chain) emerged from a study of spatial heterogeneity in lung cancer. On the study more broadly: Beta-chain sequences were consistently detected more often than alpha-chain sequences.

This clonotype was counted many times. Time point of the sample: sample taken at primary tumor resection. Donation came from 70 or so patients with untreated early-stage non-small cell lung cancer. A unique molecular identifier was carried by every single TCR cDNA molecule. Via MiXCR, TCRdb re-called the 5' RACE reads, giving one row per CDR3 protein. The repertoire consists of 45,000 to 55,000 distinct CDR3 sequences, with roughly 5% occurring once and the leading ten covering 11%. The source of this sequence is a male donor with early-stage non-small cell lung cancer. The sequencing here drew on PBMCs, taken at surgery.

CDR3 sequence reads: CASSADRGNNSPLHF. CDR3 DNA: TGTGCCAGCAGCGCGGACAGGGGAAATAATTCACCCCTCCACTTT. The J gene is TRBJ1-6, the V gene TRBV7-9; 9 bases line up with TRBD1. Germline assignment: CDR1 SEHNR and CDR2 FQNEAQ (reference sequence). Trimming at V came to 5 bases and at J to 5 bases, leaving 4 bases not matched to a gene. The CDR3 runs to 15 residues.